This entry lists 17 T cell receptor beta chains sequenced from one sample in a study of blood T cell repertoires in COVID-19. Some clones are missing from TCRdb's copy, which holds only in-frame ones; the method was immunoSEQ multiplex PCR. Among over 60,000 clones listed, about 88% were seen once. Sequencing was done on a sample of peripheral blood. The receptors were sampled from an elderly man with acute or convalescent COVID-19.

CDR3 DNA sequence: TGTGCCAGCAGCCCACAGGGACTAGTTTCTGATACGCAGTATTTT. It codes for CASSPQGLVSDTQYF. The J gene is TRBJ2-3, the V gene TRBV5-8; 8 bases map to TRBD2. V was clipped by 4 bases and J by 6 bases; unmatched bases: 10. The CDR3 extends over 15 amino acids. CDR1 is SGHTS and CDR2 is YDEGEE in the germline V gene.

The rearrangement joins TRBV30 to TRBJ2-1, with D uncertain. CDR1 GTSNPN and CDR2 SVGIG come from the germline V gene (reference sequence). The CDR3 length is 13 residues. The V and J ends lost 3 bases and 7 bases respectively, with 13 bases between them. The CDR3 coding sequence is TGTGCCTGGAGACCGGAGACTCGGAATGAGCAGTTCTTC. This codes for CAWRPETRNEQFF.

The chain carries TRBV28 and TRBJ1-3; 7 bases line up with TRBD1. Germline assignment: CDR1 MDHEN and CDR2 SYDVKM. The V segment lost 3 bases and the J segment 4 bases; nucleotides outside the gene matches: 9. The CDR3 contains 16 residues. CDR3 loop: CASSLGGQRGGNTIYF. CDR3 sequence (DNA): TGTGCCAGCAGTTTGGGGGGACAGCGTGGAGGAAACACCATATATTTT.

CDR3 sequence (DNA): TGTGCCAGCAGTTACTCAACAGGGCAGGAGACCCAGTACTTC. Its protein product is CASSYSTGQETQYF. This chain uses TRBV6-5 with TRBJ2-5; D may be TRBD1 (6 bases). The CDR3 is 14 residues long. The germline gives CDR1 MNHEY, CDR2 SVGAGI. V lost 0 bases to trimming and J lost 5 bases, with 10 bases between them.

The genes are TRBV15 and TRBJ2-1, with 12 bases lining up with TRBD2. From germline, CDR1 is LNHNV and CDR2 YYDKDF (reference sequence). V was clipped by 2 bases and J by 8 bases; unmatched bases: 4. The CDR3 covers 15 residues. The CDR3 nucleotides read TGTGCCACCAGCAGACGACTAGCGGGGGAGGATGAGCAGTTCTTC. This codes for CATSRRLAGEDEQFF.

CDR3 in DNA: TGTGCCAGCAGCGCGACAGGGCAACAAAATGAAAAACTGTTTTTT. Translation: CASSATGQQNEKLFF. The chain couples TRBV11-2 to TRBJ1-4; 7 positions match TRBD1. The CDR3 totals 15 residues. Trimming cost V 5 bases and J 5 bases; bases outside gene matches: 8. Germline assignment: CDR1 SGHAT and CDR2 FQNNGV.

The chain employs TRBV25-1 and TRBJ1-3; 9 bases are shared with TRBD1. CDR1 and CDR2 (germline): MGHDK, SYGVNS. The junction had 13 bases not matched to a gene; V was cut back by 1 base and J by 6 bases. This CDR3 comprises 18 residues. CDR3 sequence reads: CASSELGTGKDEENTIYF. The CDR3 DNA reads TGTGCCAGCAGTGAATTGGGGACAGGGAAGGATGAAGAAAACACCATATATTTT. Complete variable domain (other parts from reference TRBV25-1 and TRBJ1-3): EADIYQTPRYLVIGTGKKITLECSQTMGHDKMYWYQQDPGMELHLIHYSYGVNSTEKGDLSSESTVSRIRTEHFPLTLESARPSHTSQYLCASSELGTGKDEENTIYFGEGSWLTVV.

The chain carries TRBV18 and TRBJ2-5, with 12 bases aligning to TRBD1. Trimming removed 6 bases from V and 5 bases from J; junction bases left unmatched: 7. Germline-derived CDR1 and CDR2 are KGHSH and LQKENI. This CDR3 contains 15 residues. The CDR3 spells CASSRDRGLTETQYF. The CDR3 DNA is TGTGCCAGCTCTCGGGACAGGGGGCTGACGGAGACCCAGTACTTC.

V gene TRBV7-9 combines with J gene TRBJ2-5; D not certain. The germline V and J ends were trimmed by 1 base and 3 bases, with 9 bases remaining between them. This CDR3 spans 14 amino acids. Germline V gene lookup returns CDR1 SEHNR and CDR2 FQNEAQ (reference sequence). The CDR3 DNA reads as TGTGCCAGCAGCTTAGTGGAGAGAGAAGAGACCCAGTACTTC. This gives the protein CASSLVEREETQYF.

This clone has a single count. The chain uses TRBV2 and TRBJ1-2; 8 positions match TRBD1. The germline gives CDR1 SNHLY, CDR2 FYNNEI. After removal of 6 bases from V and 4 bases from J, the junction contained 7 bases not matched to a gene. CDR3 length equals 14 residues. CDR3 protein: CASRPTGGIYGYTF. The CDR3, as DNA: TGTGCCAGCAGACCTACAGGGGGGATCTATGGCTACACCTTC.

The rearrangement uses TRBV19 and TRBJ1-5, with TRBD1 identical over 8 bases. The CDR3 has 16 residues. V shed 6 bases, J shed 6 bases, and the junction held 13 bases outside the gene matches. Germline CDR1 reads LNHDA; CDR2 reads SQIVND (reference sequence). CDR3 in DNA: TGTGCCAGTAGGACGACAGACAGGGGACTGGGTCAGCCCCAGCATTTT. The encoded protein is CASRTTDRGLGQPQHF.

J is TRBJ2-7 and V is TRBV6-5, with 7 bases fitting TRBD1. Germline assignment: CDR1 MNHEY and CDR2 SVGAGI. There are 15 residues in the CDR3. Losses at the gene ends were 8 bases for V and 0 bases for J; bases not matched to a gene: 10. The CDR3 protein is CASRITQGSSYEQYF. CDR3 DNA: TGTGCCAGCCGAATAACACAGGGGAGCTCCTACGAGCAGTACTTC.

The rearrangement joins TRBV19 to TRBJ2-7, with 9 bases fitting TRBD2. CDR1 is LNHDA, CDR2 SQIVND, per germline (reference sequence). J gave up 5 bases and V 3 bases, and 5 bases lay outside the gene matches. CDR3 length equals 14 residues. CDR3 coding DNA: TGTGCCAGTAGTATGGCGGGAGGGCCTCACGAGCAGTACTTC. This translates into CASSMAGGPHEQYF.

The V gene is TRBV13, the J gene TRBJ1-6; 7 positions agree with TRBD1. Germline V gene lookup returns CDR1 PRHDT and CDR2 FYEKMQ (reference sequence). This CDR3 is built from 18 residues. V was pared by 1 base and J by 0 bases, with 6 bases of the junction left unmatched. The chain's CDR3 is CASSLAPGDSSYNSPLHF. CDR3 coding DNA: TGTGCCAGCAGCTTAGCTCCGGGGGACAGCTCCTATAATTCACCCCTCCACTTT.

The chain links TRBV21-1 to TRBJ1-2; the DNA was not compared with TRBD1, the D call given in the table. TRBV21-1 is tagged as a pseudogene. This CDR3 comprises 13 residues. CDR3 protein: CATSGQNYYGYTF. CDR3 coding DNA: TGTGCCACTTCAGGGCAGAACTACTATGGCTACACCTTC.

This clone was seen once. The chain couples TRBV7-2 to TRBJ2-4; D gene unclear. Trimming took 2 bases from V and 0 from J, leaving 11 bases between them. Germline assignment: CDR1 SGHTA and CDR2 FQGNSA. This CDR3 has 16 residues. The CDR3 bases are TGTGCCAGCAGCTTACAGGAATCCTTAGCCAAAAACATTCAGTACTTC. Its translation: CASSLQESLAKNIQYF.

This clone was observed a few times. The rearrangement joins TRBV9 to TRBJ2-1; 7 nucleotides line up with TRBD2. The V gene's germline CDR1 is SGDLS and CDR2 YYNGEE. The V gene end was trimmed by 4 bases and the J gene end by 0 bases; junction bases not matched to a gene: 4. The CDR3 has 15 amino acids. Here the CDR3 DNA reads TGTGCCAGCAGCCTTACGGGGGGCTCCTACAATGAGCAGTTCTTC. This codes for CASSLTGGSYNEQFF.